Following are 15 T cell receptor beta chains from one sample sequenced in a study of PD-L1 blockade in urothelial cancer. Clones were sequenced by immunoSEQ multiplex PCR, and TCRdb holds only the in-frame ones, with some missing. The repertoire includes about 52,000 clones, 70% to 80% of them detected once, and 3.5% to 4.5% sits in the top ten. Sequenced material: PBMCs, taken around atezolizumab (anti-PD-L1) treatment. The receptors stem from a man aged 65 to 79 with urothelial cancer.

The chain joins TRBV7-2 to TRBJ2-7; possible D gene TRBD2, 5 bases. Germline CDR1 and CDR2: SGHTA and FQGNSA. The CDR3 runs 15 residues. V was clipped by 1 base and J by 0 bases, with 10 bases between them. CDR3 sequence reads: CASSLDGRGSYEQYF. The CDR3 DNA follows: TGTGCCAGCAGCTTAGATGGGAGAGGCTCCTACGAGCAGTACTTC.

V is TRBV12-5 and J is TRBJ2-7; no firm D call. The CDR3 sequence is 13 residues long. Germline values: CDR1 LGHNT, CDR2 FRNRAP. Trimming shortened V by 1 base and J by 2 bases, and 6 bases separated the two germline ends. The CDR3 sequence is CASGLDRAYEQYF. The CDR3 DNA follows: TGTGCTAGTGGTTTGGACAGAGCCTACGAGCAGTACTTC.

The J gene is TRBJ1-2, the V gene TRBV30; D remains ambiguous. Trimming took off 0 bases at V and 4 bases at J, with 18 bases between the two ends. The germline V gene has CDR1 GTSNPN and CDR2 SVGIG (reference sequence). This CDR3 is built from 16 residues. CDR3 protein: CAWSVRRVPRSYGYTF. The CDR3 DNA reads as TGTGCCTGGAGTGTACGTCGGGTGCCGCGGAGCTATGGCTACACCTTC.

The chain is built from TRBV6-5 and TRBJ1-2, with D possibly being TRBD1 (6 bases). This CDR3 has 14 amino acids. Germline values: CDR1 MNHEY, CDR2 SVGAGI. Trimming took 7 bases from V and 7 from J, leaving 19 bases between them. The chain's CDR3 is CASKVRGTGTGYTF. The CDR3 region has the DNA TGTGCCAGCAAGGTTCGGGGAACAGGGACTGGCTACACCTTC.

The count of this clone is one. V gene TRBV7-2 combines with J gene TRBJ1-6, with 9 bases matching TRBD1. Germline-derived CDR1 and CDR2 are SGHTA and FQGNSA. The length of the CDR3 is 16 residues. V dropped 1 base and J dropped 7; count of bases not matched to a gene: 5. This CDR3 is CASSLGRQGGNSPLHF. In DNA, the CDR3 is TGTGCCAGCAGCTTAGGCCGACAGGGGGGGAATTCACCCCTCCACTTT. Supplemented by reference TRBV7-2 and TRBJ1-6, the full variable domain reads GAGVSQSPSNKVTEKGKDVELRCDPISGHTALYWYRQSLGQGLEFLIYFQGNSAPDKSGLPSDRFSAERTGGSVSTLTIQRTQQEDSAVYLCASSLGRQGGNSPLHFGNGTRLTVT.

This clone was observed once. J is TRBJ1-1 and V is TRBV6-5; D is possibly TRBD1 (6 bases). The V gene lost 4 bases and the J gene lost 6 bases, with 18 bases spanning the gap. Germline V gives CDR1 MNHEY, CDR2 SVGAGI. The CDR3 sequence is 15 residues long. As DNA, the CDR3 is TGTGCCAGCAGTTCCCGGGGGGCCCAGAGGGCTGAAGCTTTCTTT. This sequence encodes CASSSRGAQRAEAFF.

V usage is TRBV6-6 and J usage is TRBJ1-2; possible D gene TRBD1, 6 bases. Germline CDR1 is MNHNY and CDR2 is SVGAGI (reference sequence). This CDR3 is built from 14 residues. Trimming removed 1 base at V and 8 bases at J, with 14 bases between. CDR3 coding DNA: TGTGCCAGCAGTTACTATACGCTCCAGGGGGGCTACACCTTC. The encoded protein is CASSYYTLQGGYTF.

The chain uses TRBV6-8 and TRBJ2-1; D perhaps matches TRBD2 (5 bases). Trimming took off 0 bases at V and 0 bases at J, with 12 bases between the two ends. Germline CDR1 reads MNHGY; CDR2 reads SAAAGT. This CDR3 has 17 amino acids. Here the CDR3 reads CASSYSIWRSSYNEQFF. CDR3 coding DNA: TGTGCCAGCAGTTACTCGATCTGGAGGAGCTCCTACAATGAGCAGTTCTTC.

The chain is built from TRBV19 and TRBJ2-1; D may be TRBD2 (5 bases). The CDR3 is 14 amino acids. V was shortened by 5 bases and J by 5 bases, with 13 bases between the two germline ends. Germline V gene data show CDR1 as LNHDA and CDR2 as SQIVND (reference sequence). The CDR3 DNA is TGTGCCAGTAGTCTCTCGGACTCTGACAATGAGCAGTTCTTC. Protein product: CASSLSDSDNEQFF.

This clone turned up a few times. This chain uses TRBV2 with TRBJ1-5; TRBD1 agrees at 9 bases. Germline V gene sequence: CDR1 SNHLY, CDR2 FYNNEI. This CDR3 region has 17 residues. V lost 5 bases to trimming and J lost 4 bases; unmatched junction nucleotides: 12. The CDR3 sequence: CASSPSPGTGNNQPQHF. The CDR3 nucleotides read TGTGCCAGCAGTCCTTCACCCGGGACAGGGAATAATCAGCCCCAGCATTTT.

The chain uses TRBV19 and TRBJ1-1, with D maybe TRBD1 (5 bases). There are 14 residues in the CDR3. V was cut by 1 base and J by 1 base, with 7 bases left in between. Germline-derived CDR1 and CDR2 are LNHDA and SQIVND (reference sequence). The chain's CDR3 is CASSIGQGNTEAFF. CDR3 nucleotides: TGTGCCAGTAGTATAGGGCAGGGGAACACTGAAGCTTTCTTT.

The CDR3: CASSPNRGQDTQYF. CDR3 in DNA: TGCGCCAGCAGCCCGAACAGGGGACAAGATACGCAGTATTTT. J is TRBJ2-3 and V is TRBV5-1, with 7 positions matching TRBD1. The CDR3 spans 14 residues. The V and J ends lost 4 bases and 5 bases, in that order; junction bases with no gene match: 7. Germline lookup yields CDR1 SGHRS and CDR2 YFSETQ.

The gene calls are TRBV19 and TRBJ2-1, with TRBD2 matching over 9 bases. Germline values: CDR1 LNHDA, CDR2 SQIVND (reference sequence). This CDR3 contains 13 residues. V trimming: 3 bases; J trimming: 12 bases; junction bases outside the gene matches: 6. CDR3 in amino acids: CASSIAGGRGQFF. DNA for the CDR3: TGTGCCAGTAGTATTGCGGGGGGGAGGGGGCAGTTCTTC.

The V gene is TRBV2, the J gene TRBJ1-5; possible D gene TRBD1, 5 bases. The germline CDR1 and CDR2 sequences are SNHLY and FYNNEI. With 6 bases removed from V and 7 bases from J, the gap between germline ends came to 19 bases. This CDR3 is 15 amino acids long. CDR3 DNA sequence: TGTGCCAGCAGCAGTGCCGGGACTCCGGCCCAGCCCCAGCATTTT. This gives the protein CASSSAGTPAQPQHF.

The chain employs TRBV29-1 and TRBJ2-1; the match to TRBD2 covers 12 bases. V was pared by 6 bases and J by 5 bases, with 17 bases of the junction left unmatched. Germline-derived CDR1 and CDR2 are SQVTM and ANQGSEA. The CDR3 extends over 18 amino acids. CDR3 sequence reads: CSVDPTQLAGGTNNEQFF. The CDR3, as DNA: TGCAGCGTAGACCCAACTCAACTAGCGGGGGGCACTAACAATGAGCAGTTCTTC.